The clone carrying this T cell receptor (beta chain) was seen a few times. The data stem from a study of shared clonotypes between healthy human individuals. The naive CD8 population came from CD45RO-negative cells selected for CCR7, without terminally differentiated effector memory CD45RA+ cells. TCRdb keeps only in-frame clones here, not all; method: immunoSEQ multiplex PCR. The sample carries about 1.9 million clones, 90% to 95% recorded once. V dropped 3 bases and J dropped 4; count of bases not matched to a gene: 5. CDR3 length equals 14 residues. Germline assignment: CDR1 MDHEN and CDR2 SYDVKM. Input material: naive CD8+ T cells from PBMCs. The receptor's source is a man aged 18 to 35 in good health. Some clones in this sample may be carry-over from other donors' samples. V and J are TRBV28 and TRBJ1-1, with 7 nucleotides matching TRBD1. CDR3 sequence: CASSFPGTATEAFF. In DNA, the CDR3 is TGTGCCAGCAGTTTCCCCGGGACAGCCACTGAAGCTTTCTTT.